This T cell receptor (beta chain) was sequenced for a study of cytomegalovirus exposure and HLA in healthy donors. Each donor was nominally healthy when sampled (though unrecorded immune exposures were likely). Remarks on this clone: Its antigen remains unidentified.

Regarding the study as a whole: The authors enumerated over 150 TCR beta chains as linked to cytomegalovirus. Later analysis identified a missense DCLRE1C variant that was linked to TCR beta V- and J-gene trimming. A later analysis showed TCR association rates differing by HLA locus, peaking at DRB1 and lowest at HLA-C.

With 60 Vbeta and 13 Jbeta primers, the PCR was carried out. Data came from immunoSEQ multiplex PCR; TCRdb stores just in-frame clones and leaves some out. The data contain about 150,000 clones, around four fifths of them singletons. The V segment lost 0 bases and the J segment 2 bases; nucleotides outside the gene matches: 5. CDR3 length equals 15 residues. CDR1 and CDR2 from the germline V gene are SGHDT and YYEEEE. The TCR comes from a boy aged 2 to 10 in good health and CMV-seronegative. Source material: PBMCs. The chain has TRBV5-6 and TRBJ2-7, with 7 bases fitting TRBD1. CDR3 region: CASSLGTGQAYEQYF. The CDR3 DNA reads TGTGCCAGCAGCTTGGGTACTGGACAGGCCTACGAGCAGTACTTC. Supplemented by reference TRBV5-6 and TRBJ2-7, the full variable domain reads DAGVTQSPTHLIKTRGQQVTLRCSPKSGHDTVSWYQQALGQGPQFIFQYYEEEERQRGNFPDRFSGHQFPNYSSELNVNALLLGDSALYLCASSLGTGQAYEQYFGPGTRLTVT.